A selection of T cell receptor beta chains follows, all from one sample in a study of PD-L1 blockade in urothelial cancer. Assay: immunoSEQ multiplex PCR; the TCRdb copy retains only in-frame clones and omits some. The sample comprises roughly 120,000 clones, 75% to 90% of which are singletons, and around 1.7% rests with the top ten. The sequencing used PBMCs, collected around atezolizumab (anti-PD-L1) treatment. The receptors originated from a man aged 55 to 70 with urothelial cancer. Both conserved end residues are part of each CDR3. Each record gives: V gene, J gene, clone size, D gene, CDR3 protein, CDR3 DNA. A D gene is named only where the DNA matches it firmly. Size values are once, few and many counts, or a class for expanded clones, and some rows have none.

>TRBV29-1|TRBJ2-3|NA|TRBD2
CSVGRGSSTDTQYF
TGCAGCGTTGGCCGCGGGAGCTCCACAGATACGCAGTATTTT
>TRBV28|TRBJ1-1|NA|NA
CASRPGGWNTEAFF
TGTGCCAGCAGACCCGGGGGGTGGAACACTGAAGCTTTCTTT
>TRBV5-1|TRBJ2-2|NA|TRBD2
CASSPPGLAGTSGTGELFF
TGCGCCAGCAGCCCCCCCGGCCTAGCGGGGACCTCCGGGACCGGGGAGCTGTTTTTT
>TRBV10-3|TRBJ2-7|NA|NA
CAISGVEGYEQYF
TGTGCCATCAGTGGTGTCGAGGGATACGAGCAGTACTTC
>TRBV4-2|TRBJ2-1|once|TRBD2
CASSHPGLDFHEQFF
TGTGCCAGCAGCCACCCGGGACTAGATTTTCATGAGCAGTTCTTC
>TRBV5-1|TRBJ1-2|NA|NA
CASSLDAGSNYGYTF
TGCGCCAGCAGCTTGGATGCAGGGTCTAACTATGGCTACACCTTC
>TRBV11-2|TRBJ2-1|NA|TRBD2
CAAGLAGFSGNEQFF
TGTGCCGCCGGACTAGCGGGATTCTCTGGGAATGAGCAGTTCTTC
>TRBV30|TRBJ2-1|NA|TRBD2
CAWSGSGSLDEQFF
TGTGCCTGGAGTGGGAGCGGGAGCCTAGATGAGCAGTTCTTC
>TRBV18|TRBJ2-5|NA|TRBD1
CASSLRGLPGETQYF
TGTGCCAGCTCACTCAGGGGGCTCCCCGGGGAGACCCAGTACTTC
>TRBV7-8|TRBJ1-2|NA|NA
CASSLAIQGNGYTF
TGTGCCAGCAGCTTAGCTATCCAGGGTAATGGCTACACCTTC
>TRBV18|TRBJ2-1|NA|TRBD2
CASSPTSGGDEQFF
TGTGCCAGCTCCCCGACTAGCGGGGGTGATGAGCAGTTCTTC
>TRBV5-1|TRBJ1-4|NA|NA
CASSLTGFDEKLFF
TGCGCCAGCAGCTTGACAGGGTTCGATGAAAAACTGTTTTTT
>TRBV6-1|TRBJ2-7|NA|NA
CASSEAPFGQSFYEQYF
TGTGCCAGCAGTGAAGCGCCATTTGGACAGTCGTTCTACGAGCAGTACTTC
>TRBV6-1|TRBJ2-7|NA|TRBD1
CASNWGQGAYEQYF
TGTGCCAGCAACTGGGGACAGGGGGCCTACGAGCAGTACTTC
>TRBV27|TRBJ1-5|NA|TRBD1
CARLDRVQPQHF
TGTGCCAGGTTGGACAGGGTTCAGCCCCAGCATTTT
>TRBV9|TRBJ2-7|NA|NA
CASSVGRGRYEQYF
TGTGCCAGCAGCGTAGGGAGGGGGCGGTACGAGCAGTACTTC
>TRBV19|TRBJ1-2|NA|TRBD1
CASSTGQANYGYTF
TGTGCCAGTAGTACCGGACAGGCAAACTATGGCTACACCTTC
>TRBV28|TRBJ2-2|NA|TRBD1
CASSLSAGGVQYTGELFF
TGTGCCAGCAGTTTATCGGCAGGGGGCGTTCAGTACACCGGGGAGCTGTTTTTT
>TRBV10-3|TRBJ2-7|NA|TRBD2
CASGLAGEFYEQYF
TGTGCCTCGGGACTAGCGGGAGAGTTCTACGAGCAGTACTTC
>TRBV6-5|TRBJ1-6|NA|NA
CASSYSSGNSPLHF
TGTGCCAGCAGTTACTCTTCAGGAAACTCACCCCTCCACTTT
>TRBV6-5|TRBJ2-3|NA|NA
CASSWLSPSTDTQYF
TGTGCCAGCAGTTGGCTTTCCCCTAGCACAGATACGCAGTATTTT
>TRBV9|TRBJ2-1|NA|TRBD2
CASSVATGTSGYNEQFF
TGTGCCAGCAGCGTAGCTACAGGGACTAGCGGATACAATGAGCAGTTCTTC
>TRBV15|TRBJ1-1|NA|NA
CATSRASPLTEAFF
TGTGCCACCAGCAGAGCCTCCCCCCTCACTGAAGCTTTCTTT
>TRBV19|TRBJ1-2|NA|NA
CASSMAVGGNYGYTF
TGTGCCAGTAGTATGGCCGTTGGGGGCAACTATGGCTACACCTTC
>TRBV6-5|TRBJ2-7|NA|NA
CASRTDYNSYEQYF
TGTGCCAGCAGAACGGACTACAACTCCTACGAGCAGTACTTC
>TRBV6-6|TRBJ2-1|NA|NA
CAKPKRPGNEQFF
TGTGCCAAACCTAAGCGGCCCGGGAATGAGCAGTTCTTC
>TRBV29-1|TRBJ2-3|NA|TRBD2
CSVGWGTSGGIGTQYF
TGCAGCGTTGGATGGGGGACTAGCGGGGGAATTGGCACGCAGTATTTT
>TRBV5-6|TRBJ2-7|NA|TRBD1
CASSLGTGGREQYF
TGTGCCAGCAGCCTCGGGACAGGGGGGCGAGAGCAGTACTTC
>TRBV5-6|TRBJ2-7|NA|TRBD2
CASSPWGTSSYEQYF
TGTGCCAGCAGTCCCTGGGGGACTAGCTCCTACGAGCAGTACTTC
>TRBV4-1|TRBJ1-2|few|NA
CASSQAGTKLGYTF
TGCGCCAGCAGCCAGGCGGGGACCAAGTTGGGCTACACCTTC
>TRBV7-9|TRBJ1-1|few|NA
CASSSLETEAFF
TGTGCCAGCAGCTCCTTAGAAACTGAAGCTTTCTTT
>TRBV9|TRBJ1-2|NA|NA
CASSVKEEAPNYGYTF
TGTGCCAGCAGCGTAAAGGAAGAAGCGCCCAACTATGGCTACACCTTC
>TRBV19|TRBJ1-2|NA|NA
CASIPADSQNYGYTF
TGTGCCAGTATACCTGCGGACAGCCAAAACTATGGCTACACCTTC
>TRBV27|TRBJ2-1|once|NA
CASSGQPMGEQFF
TGTGCCAGCAGTGGGCAGCCAATGGGTGAGCAGTTCTTC
>TRBV18|TRBJ2-7|NA|NA
CASSPVGRDSYEQYF
TGTGCCAGCTCACCGGTGGGCAGGGACTCCTACGAGCAGTACTTC
>TRBV10-1|TRBJ2-5|NA|TRBD2
CASSDSLIGASGGPGGGTQYF
TGCGCCAGCAGTGACTCGCTAATAGGGGCTAGCGGGGGCCCGGGGGGAGGGACCCAGTACTTC
>TRBV5-1|TRBJ2-7|NA|NA
CASSLASGAEQYF
TGCGCCAGCAGCTTGGCCTCAGGGGCCGAGCAGTACTTC
>TRBV4-1|TRBJ2-7|few|NA
CASSQGGRRDSYEQYF
TGCGCCAGCAGCCAAGGAGGTCGCAGGGACTCCTACGAGCAGTACTTC
>TRBV23-1|TRBJ2-7|NA|NA
CASSQSRPGIVYEQYF
TGCGCCAGCAGTCAATCGAGGCCAGGGATAGTCTACGAGCAGTACTTC
>TRBV5-1|TRBJ1-2|NA|NA
CASSKTGANYGYTF
TGCGCCAGCAGCAAAACAGGAGCCAACTATGGCTACACCTTC
>TRBV6-6|TRBJ2-3|NA|NA
CASSSYDSASTDTQYF
TGTGCCAGCAGTTCCTATGACTCGGCTAGCACAGATACGCAGTATTTT
>TRBV5-1|TRBJ2-7|NA|TRBD2
CASSSSSGRAYEQYF
TGCGCCAGCAGCTCCAGTAGCGGGAGGGCCTACGAGCAGTACTTC
>TRBV28|TRBJ2-5|NA|TRBD1
CASSKPTGVETQYF
TGTGCCAGCAGTAAGCCGACAGGGGTGGAGACCCAGTACTTC
>TRBV29-1|TRBJ2-3|NA|TRBD1
CSVQGARQLSTDTQYF
TGCAGTGTCCAGGGGGCACGTCAGCTTTCCACAGATACGCAGTATTTT
>TRBV19|TRBJ2-3|NA|NA
CASSPVRADTQYF
TGTGCCAGTAGTCCTGTCCGCGCAGATACGCAGTATTTT
>TRBV21-1|TRBJ2-2|NA|NA
CATRTIPGGANTGELFF
TGTGCCACCAGAACCATCCCGGGAGGAGCGAACACCGGGGAGCTGTTTTTT
>TRBV7-7|TRBJ2-5|NA|NA
CASSPRLVETQYF
TGTGCCAGCAGCCCGCGGCTAGTTGAGACCCAGTACTTC
>TRBV18|TRBJ1-1|NA|TRBD1
CASSPRQGSGTEAFF
TGTGCCAGCTCACCGCGACAGGGGTCGGGAACTGAAGCTTTCTTT
>TRBV5-1|TRBJ1-5|NA|TRBD1
CASSTGQGSQPQHF
TGCGCCAGCAGCACGGGACAGGGCTCTCAGCCCCAGCATTTT
>TRBV7-2|TRBJ1-1|NA|NA
CASSAREDRSLGNTEAFF
TGTGCCAGCAGCGCACGAGAGGACAGATCGCTCGGGAACACTGAAGCTTTCTTT
>TRBV4-1|TRBJ2-3|NA|TRBD2
CASSQDPAGRADTQYF
TGCGCCAGCAGCCAAGATCCAGCGGGGAGGGCAGATACGCAGTATTTT
>TRBV14|TRBJ1-1|NA|NA
CASSPWRNTEAFF
TGTGCCAGCAGTCCCTGGAGGAACACTGAAGCTTTCTTT
>TRBV6-1|TRBJ1-1|once|NA
CASSEPGQGMTEAFF
TGTGCCAGCAGTGAACCCGGGCAGGGGATGACTGAAGCTTTCTTT
>TRBV5-6|TRBJ1-2|NA|TRBD1
CASSLRQGIHGYTF
TGTGCCAGCAGCTTGCGACAGGGGATACATGGCTACACCTTC
>TRBV5-1|TRBJ2-7|NA|NA
CASSPDSGGEQYF
TGCGCCAGCAGCCCTGACTCGGGCGGGGAGCAGTACTTC
>TRBV18|TRBJ2-7|NA|NA
CASSPASQEQYF
TGTGCCAGCTCACCAGCAAGTCAGGAGCAGTACTTC
>TRBV7-3|TRBJ2-3|NA|TRBD2
CASSLTGLATDTQYF
TGTGCCAGCAGCTTAACAGGACTAGCGACAGATACGCAGTATTTT